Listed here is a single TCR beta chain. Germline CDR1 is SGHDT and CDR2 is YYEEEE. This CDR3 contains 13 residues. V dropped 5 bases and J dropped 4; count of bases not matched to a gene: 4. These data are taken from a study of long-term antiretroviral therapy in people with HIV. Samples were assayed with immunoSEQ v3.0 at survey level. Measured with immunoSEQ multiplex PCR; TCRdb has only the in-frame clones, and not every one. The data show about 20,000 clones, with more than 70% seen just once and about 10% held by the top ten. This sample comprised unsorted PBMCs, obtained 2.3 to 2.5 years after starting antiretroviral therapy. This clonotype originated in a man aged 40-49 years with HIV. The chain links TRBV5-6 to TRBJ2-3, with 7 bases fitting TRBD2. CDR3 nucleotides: TGTGCCAGCAGTGTGGGGGGGGCAGATACGCAGTATTTT. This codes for CASSVGGADTQYF.